A selection of T cell receptor beta chains follows, all from one sample in a study of T cells in Graves' hyperthyroidism and ophthalmopathy. Using its own MiXCR run on the multiplex PCR reads, TCRdb lists one record per CDR3 protein. The table has over 250,000 distinct CDR3 sequences, approximately 20% seen once. Sequenced material: blood. These TCRs come from a young man with Graves' ophthalmopathy. The CDR3 runs from the conserved cysteine through the conserved F or W. D genes are given only for firm matches. The listing skips clone size in some rows; elsewhere it reads once, few, many or a size class.

CDR3nt: TGCAGTGCTAGGTTCGGACAGGGGAGCTCCTATAATTCACCCCTCCACTTT; CDR3aa: CSARFGQGSSYNSPLHF; j_gene: TRBJ1-6; abundance: NA; d_gene: TRBD1; v_gene: TRBV20-1
CDR3nt: TGTGCCATCAGTGACGCGGGAGCGCCCTACAATGAGCAGTTCTTC; CDR3aa: CAISDAGAPYNEQFF; j_gene: TRBJ2-1; abundance: many; d_gene: TRBD2; v_gene: TRBV10-3
CDR3nt: TGTGCCAGCAGCCTCTGGGGTCGCTACGAGCAGTACTTC; CDR3aa: CASSLWGRYEQYF; j_gene: TRBJ2-7; abundance: few; d_gene: NA; v_gene: TRBV12-3/TRBV12-4
CDR3nt: TGTGCCACCTGGGACCGCGTCTACGAGCAGTACTTC; CDR3aa: CATWDRVYEQYF; j_gene: TRBJ2-7; abundance: many; d_gene: NA; v_gene: TRBV2
CDR3nt: TGTGCCTGGAGTCAGCGATACGAGCAGTACTTC; CDR3aa: CAWSQRYEQYF; j_gene: TRBJ2-7; abundance: many; d_gene: NA; v_gene: TRBV30
CDR3nt: TGTGCCAGCAGTGAAAAAACCTCGGGGGGCTTGAACACTGAAGCTTTCTTT; CDR3aa: CASSEKTSGGLNTEAFF; j_gene: TRBJ1-1; abundance: few; d_gene: NA; v_gene: TRBV6-1
CDR3nt: TGTGCCAGCAGTCAGAGAACTAATGAAAAACTGTTTTTT; CDR3aa: CASSQRTNEKLFF; j_gene: TRBJ1-4; abundance: few; d_gene: NA; v_gene: TRBV6-1
CDR3nt: TGTGCCAGCAGCTTTTTCACTAGCGGGAGGTTCGCAGATACGCAGTATTTT; CDR3aa: CASSFFTSGRFADTQYF; j_gene: TRBJ2-3; abundance: NA; d_gene: TRBD2; v_gene: TRBV5-6
CDR3nt: TGTGCCAGCAGACTCGGGGCGGGAGCGACGGAGACCCAGTACTTC; CDR3aa: CASRLGAGATETQYF; j_gene: TRBJ2-5; abundance: NA; d_gene: TRBD2; v_gene: TRBV28
CDR3nt: TGTGCCAGCAGTCCACAGCGCAATCAGCCCCAGCATTTT; CDR3aa: CASSPQRNQPQHF; j_gene: TRBJ1-5; abundance: many; d_gene: NA; v_gene: TRBV27
CDR3nt: TGTGCCAGCAGTTTGTGGGAGTATAATGAGCAGTTCTTC; CDR3aa: CASSLWEYNEQFF; j_gene: TRBJ2-1; abundance: NA; d_gene: NA; v_gene: TRBV6-2/TRBV6-3
CDR3nt: TGTGCCAGCAGTTTCCAGGGAAGAAGCAACATTCAGTACTTC; CDR3aa: CASSFQGRSNIQYF; j_gene: TRBJ2-4; abundance: few; d_gene: NA; v_gene: TRBV28
CDR3nt: TGTGCCAGCAGAGCAGGGTTCACGAACACTGAAGCTTTCTTT; CDR3aa: CASRAGFTNTEAFF; j_gene: TRBJ1-1; abundance: NA; d_gene: NA; v_gene: TRBV12-3/TRBV12-4
CDR3nt: TGCAGTGCAAAAGGAGGACCCGCCTACGAGCAGTACTTC; CDR3aa: CSAKGGPAYEQYF; j_gene: TRBJ2-7; abundance: many; d_gene: NA; v_gene: TRBV20-1
CDR3nt: TGTGCCAGCAGCTTGCTGACGTACGTAGTCGAGGCCCTTGGCTACACCTTC; CDR3aa: CASSLLTYVVEALGYTF; j_gene: TRBJ1-2; abundance: NA; d_gene: NA; v_gene: TRBV5-6
CDR3nt: TGTGCCAGCCACCGGGACAGGGATTTATCAAATCAGCCCCAGCATTTT; CDR3aa: CASHRDRDLSNQPQHF; j_gene: TRBJ1-5; abundance: many; d_gene: TRBD1; v_gene: TRBV2
CDR3nt: TGTGCCAGCAGCTTAGTAGGGGACAGGGGGGATGAAGCTTTCTTT; CDR3aa: CASSLVGDRGDEAFF; j_gene: TRBJ1-1; abundance: few; d_gene: TRBD1; v_gene: TRBV11-1
CDR3nt: TGTGCCAGCAGCTTAGTTCTAGGCGGGAGGCGCCTGAATGAGCAGTTCTTC; CDR3aa: CASSLVLGGRRLNEQFF; j_gene: TRBJ2-1; abundance: few; d_gene: TRBD2; v_gene: TRBV7-9
CDR3nt: TGTGCCAGCAGTAGTTTAGTACTAGCCAAAGACATTCAGTACTTC; CDR3aa: CASSSLVLAKDIQYF; j_gene: TRBJ2-4; abundance: few; d_gene: NA; v_gene: TRBV28
CDR3nt: TGTGCCAGCAGCGCAACCGGACAGGGAGGGACCCAGTACTTC; CDR3aa: CASSATGQGGTQYF; j_gene: TRBJ2-5; abundance: few; d_gene: TRBD1; v_gene: TRBV13
CDR3nt: TGTGCCAGCAACGAGGTTTCCTACGACTTCTCTGGCTACACCTTC; CDR3aa: CASNEVSYDFSGYTF; j_gene: TRBJ1-2; abundance: many; d_gene: NA; v_gene: TRBV2
CDR3nt: TGTGCCAGCAGCCAAGATTTTAGGGGTTCACCCCTCCACTTT; CDR3aa: CASSQDFRGSPLHF; j_gene: TRBJ1-6; abundance: NA; d_gene: NA; v_gene: TRBV9
CDR3nt: TGTGCCAGCAGCCATACTGTTGGACTAGCGGCAAAGCCCACGCGGGCAGGCGAGCAGTACTTC; CDR3aa: CASSHTVGLAAKPTRAGEQYF; j_gene: TRBJ2-7; abundance: NA; d_gene: TRBD2; v_gene: TRBV3-1
CDR3nt: TGTGCCAGCAGTCCCGGGACAGGGGCAGGTACGCAGTATTTT; CDR3aa: CASSPGTGAGTQYF; j_gene: TRBJ2-3; abundance: many; d_gene: TRBD1; v_gene: TRBV28
CDR3nt: TGTGCCAGCAGCCCCGCGGAGGGGTACAATGAGCAGTTCTTC; CDR3aa: CASSPAEGYNEQFF; j_gene: TRBJ2-1; abundance: many; d_gene: NA; v_gene: TRBV7-9
CDR3nt: TGTGCCACCAGTGATGTCCGGCAGGGCGGCGCATCGAGCCTCCGCAATACGCAGTATTTT; CDR3aa: CATSDVRQGGASSLRNTQYF; j_gene: TRBJ2-3; abundance: NA; d_gene: NA; v_gene: TRBV24-1
CDR3nt: TGTGCCAGCAGTGGGTTCTACAATGAGCAGTTCTTC; CDR3aa: CASSGFYNEQFF; j_gene: TRBJ2-1; abundance: few; d_gene: NA; v_gene: TRBV25-1
CDR3nt: TGTGCCTGGAGTGTTCCGGGACAGCGGAATTCACCCCTCCACTTT; CDR3aa: CAWSVPGQRNSPLHF; j_gene: TRBJ1-6; abundance: many; d_gene: TRBD1; v_gene: TRBV30
CDR3nt: TGTGCCAGTAGGATGGACAGCTCTGGGGCCAACGTCCTGACTTTC; CDR3aa: CASRMDSSGANVLTF; j_gene: TRBJ2-6; abundance: once; d_gene: NA; v_gene: TRBV19
CDR3nt: TGTGCCAGCAGTTTCGTCGGTAGCAATCAGCCCCAGCATTTT; CDR3aa: CASSFVGSNQPQHF; j_gene: TRBJ1-5; abundance: NA; d_gene: NA; v_gene: TRBV12-3/TRBV12-4
CDR3nt: TGTGCCAGTAGTTCAAGACAGGATAGACCTTTCTTT; CDR3aa: CASSSRQDRPFF; j_gene: TRBJ1-1; abundance: few; d_gene: NA; v_gene: TRBV19
CDR3nt: TGTGCCAGCAGCTTAACTTGGGCCACCGGGGAGCTGTTTTTT; CDR3aa: CASSLTWATGELFF; j_gene: TRBJ2-2; abundance: NA; d_gene: NA; v_gene: TRBV11-3
CDR3nt: TGTGCCAGCAGCCCGGGGTGGACTAATGAAAAACTGTTTTTT; CDR3aa: CASSPGWTNEKLFF; j_gene: TRBJ1-4; abundance: NA; d_gene: NA; v_gene: TRBV7-9
CDR3nt: TGTGCCTGGAGTGAGGGGGCTGGGACCCAGTACTTC; CDR3aa: CAWSEGAGTQYF; j_gene: TRBJ2-5; abundance: NA; d_gene: TRBD1; v_gene: TRBV30
CDR3nt: TGTGCCACCAGTGATCGGGGTTGGGGGCCGGGCACTGAAGCTTTCTTT; CDR3aa: CATSDRGWGPGTEAFF; j_gene: TRBJ1-1; abundance: NA; d_gene: NA; v_gene: TRBV24-1
CDR3nt: TGTGCCAGCAGTGACAGGGGACTCGGGGGCGAGCAGTACTTC; CDR3aa: CASSDRGLGGEQYF; j_gene: TRBJ2-7; abundance: few; d_gene: NA; v_gene: TRBV2
CDR3nt: TGTGCCAGCCGATCTAACAGGGTCGCTGAAGCTTTCTTT; CDR3aa: CASRSNRVAEAFF; j_gene: TRBJ1-1; abundance: NA; d_gene: NA; v_gene: TRBV6-1
CDR3nt: TGCAGTGCTAGGGGCGGGACCCTCCTTGTCGATGAGCAGTTCTTC; CDR3aa: CSARGGTLLVDEQFF; j_gene: TRBJ2-1; abundance: many; d_gene: NA; v_gene: TRBV20-1
CDR3nt: TGTGCTAGCAGCTTAGGCCCCGCTTCCGAGCAGTTCTTC; CDR3aa: CASSLGPASEQFF; j_gene: TRBJ2-1; abundance: NA; d_gene: NA; v_gene: TRBV7-7
CDR3nt: TGTGCCAGCAGCTGGGGCGGGAAAGCAGATACGCAGTATTTT; CDR3aa: CASSWGGKADTQYF; j_gene: TRBJ2-3; abundance: NA; d_gene: NA; v_gene: TRBV11-1